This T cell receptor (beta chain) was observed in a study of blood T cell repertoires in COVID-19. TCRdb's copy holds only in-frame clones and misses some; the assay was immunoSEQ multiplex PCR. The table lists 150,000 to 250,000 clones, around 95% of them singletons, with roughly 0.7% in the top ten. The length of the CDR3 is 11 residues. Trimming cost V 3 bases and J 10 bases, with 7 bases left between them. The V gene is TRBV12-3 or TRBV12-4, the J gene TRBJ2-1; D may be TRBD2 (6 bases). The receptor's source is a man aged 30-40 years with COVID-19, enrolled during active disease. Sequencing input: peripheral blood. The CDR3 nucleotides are TGTGCCAGCAGTTTTCGGGAGGAGCAGTTCTTC. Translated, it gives CASSFREEQFF.